This TCR beta chain was sequenced for a study of human T cells and chemical hapten exposure. This CDR3 contains 11 residues. Trimming stripped 7 bases from V and 6 bases from J, with 6 bases between. Germline loops: CDR1 ENHRY, CDR2 SYGVKD. The sample's time point: patch test 1, 2 weeks after DPC sensitization. Treatment given: therapeutic diphenylcyclopropenone sensitization with weekly scalp DPC. This clonotype has ten or more counts. Via MiXCR, TCRdb re-called the RACE reads, giving one row per CDR3 protein. The table lists roughly 360,000 distinct CDR3 sequences, 4% to 5.5% of them singletons. The receptor's source is a woman aged 45-65 years with alopecia areata. Some clones in this sample may be carry-over from other donors' samples. The sequencing here drew on whole blood, taken in connection with sensitization to the hapten diphenylcyclopropenone (DPC). The V call is TRBV10-3, the J call TRBJ2-2; D perhaps matches TRBD2 (5 bases). The DNA for the CDR3 is TGTGCCATCACGAGGGCCGGGGAGCTGTTTTTT. It translates to CAITRAGELFF.